This entry concerns a single T cell receptor (beta chain). This specimen belongs to a study of CD8+ T cells in alopecia areata. The wider study: Tofacitinib therapy lasting 6 to 18 months was followed by 6 months off drug.

Germline CDR1 reads MNHEY; CDR2 reads SMNVEV (reference sequence). This CDR3 has 17 amino acids. The V segment lost 7 bases and the J segment 5 bases; nucleotides outside the gene matches: 17. TCR sequencing used cDNA made by reverse transcription of extracted RNA. Libraries were prepared by immunoSEQ multiplex PCR; TCRdb keeps only in-frame clonotypes and omits some of them. The sample has around 160,000 clones, about nine tenths seen once. Specimens obtained from alopecia areata patients comprised lesional scalp punch biopsies and peripheral blood. This sequence joins TRBV27 and TRBJ2-5; 9 nucleotides align to TRBD2. The TCR comes from a human donor with alopecia areata. The sequencing here drew on CD8+ T cells sorted from blood, taken at week 0. As DNA, the CDR3 is TGTGCCAGCACCACCGCCGGGGGTAGCGGGAGTTGGGAGACCCAGTACTTC. It yields the protein CASTTAGGSGSWETQYF.